This record covers a single TCR beta chain. The ends lost 4 bases at V and 0 bases at J; junction bases unmatched: 15. Germline V gene data show CDR1 as KGHSH and CDR2 as LQKENI. This CDR3 contains 19 residues. The data were taken from a study of blood T cell repertoires in COVID-19. About the study: The cDNA or gDNA used as material had been derived from T cells, B-cell-depleted T cells, or PBMCs.

In the study's own analysis: By means of reference gene primer amplification, nucleated cell counts were estimated. Profiling relied on immunoSEQ multiplex PCR, and the TCRdb table lists in-frame clones only, not all of them. V and J calls and clone size are as listed in that table; D and trimming were resolved from the DNA. The table records tens of thousands of clones, over 80% of them present only once. The sample comprised peripheral blood. The sequence was obtained from a middle-aged man with active COVID-19. This chain connects TRBV18 to TRBJ1-3; TRBD1 matches at 7 bases. The CDR3 DNA sequence: TGTGCCAGCTCACTTTCACAACCAAGGACAGGCTACTCTGGAAACACCATATATTTT. Its protein product is CASSLSQPRTGYSGNTIYF.